This TCR beta chain was sequenced during a study of spatial heterogeneity in lung cancer. General study points: In blood, ubiquitous expanded tumor TCRs appeared more at resection than follow-up.

There are 15 residues in the CDR3. Losses at the gene ends were 4 bases for V and 4 bases for J; bases not matched to a gene: 3. CDR1 and CDR2 (germline): MNHEY, SVGEGT. TCRdb recomputed calls from the 5' RACE reads with MiXCR, one row per CDR3 protein. The repertoire holds around 100,000 distinct CDR3 sequences, about a tenth seen once, with roughly a quarter in the top ten. In its sample, this clonotype was seen a few times. Its specificity is unknown. Time point meaning: blood at routine non-recurrence follow-up after resection. The starting material was PBMCs, obtained at follow-up. The chain has TRBV6-2 or TRBV6-3 and TRBJ2-1, with TRBD2 identical over 11 bases. The source is a female donor with early-stage non-small cell lung cancer. CDR3 in amino acids: CASSFGTSGYNEQFF. The CDR3 bases are TGTGCCAGCAGTTTTGGGACTAGCGGTTACAATGAGCAGTTCTTC.